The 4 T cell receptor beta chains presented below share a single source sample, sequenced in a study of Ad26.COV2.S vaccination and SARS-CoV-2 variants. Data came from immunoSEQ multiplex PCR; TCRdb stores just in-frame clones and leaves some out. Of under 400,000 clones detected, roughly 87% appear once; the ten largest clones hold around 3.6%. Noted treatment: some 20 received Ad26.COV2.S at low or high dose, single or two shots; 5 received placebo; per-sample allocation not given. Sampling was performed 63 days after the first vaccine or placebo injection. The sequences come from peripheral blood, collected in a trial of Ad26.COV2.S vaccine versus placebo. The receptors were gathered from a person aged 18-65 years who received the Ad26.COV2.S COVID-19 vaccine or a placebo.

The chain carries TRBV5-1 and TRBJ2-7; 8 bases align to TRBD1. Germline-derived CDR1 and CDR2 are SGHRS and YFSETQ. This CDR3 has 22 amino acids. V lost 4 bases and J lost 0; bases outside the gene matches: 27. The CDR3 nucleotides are TGCGCCAGCAGCCTCGGATCGGCTTTAAGACAGGGGCGACTTCAAAGCTCCTACGAGCAGTACTTC. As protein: CASSLGSALRQGRLQSSYEQYF.

Here the CDR3 reads CASSLGGSAFF. In DNA form, the CDR3 reads TGTGCCAGCAGCTTAGGGGGCTCGGCTTTCTTT. The gene calls are TRBV7-9 and TRBJ1-1, with a tentative D call TRBD1 (5 bases). The CDR3 has 11 residues. Trimming stripped 1 base from V and 11 bases from J, with 8 bases between. Per germline, CDR1 SEHNR and CDR2 FQNEAQ (reference sequence).

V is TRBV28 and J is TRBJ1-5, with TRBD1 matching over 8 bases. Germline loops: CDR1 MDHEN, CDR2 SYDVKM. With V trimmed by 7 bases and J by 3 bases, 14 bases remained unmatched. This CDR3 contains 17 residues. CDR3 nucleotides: TGTGCCAGCACAACTACGAATACCAGGGGGCTCAATCAGCCCCAGCATTTT. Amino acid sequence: CASTTTNTRGLNQPQHF.

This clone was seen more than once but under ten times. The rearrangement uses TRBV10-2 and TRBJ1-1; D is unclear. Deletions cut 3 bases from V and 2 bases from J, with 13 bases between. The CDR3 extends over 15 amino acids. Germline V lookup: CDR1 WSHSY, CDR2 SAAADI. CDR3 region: CASSDNGLINTEAFF. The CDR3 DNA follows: TGCGCCAGCAGTGATAATGGGCTGATCAACACTGAAGCTTTCTTT.